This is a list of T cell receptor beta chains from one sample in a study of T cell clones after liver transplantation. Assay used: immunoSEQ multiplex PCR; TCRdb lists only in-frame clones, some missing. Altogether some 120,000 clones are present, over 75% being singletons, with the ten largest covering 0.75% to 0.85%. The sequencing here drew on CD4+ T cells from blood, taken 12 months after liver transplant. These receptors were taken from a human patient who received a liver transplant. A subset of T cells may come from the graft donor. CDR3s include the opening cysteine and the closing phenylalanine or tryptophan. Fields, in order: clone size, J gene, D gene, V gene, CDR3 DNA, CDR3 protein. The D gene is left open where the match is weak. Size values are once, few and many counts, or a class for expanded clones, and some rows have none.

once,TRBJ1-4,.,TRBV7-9,TGTGCCAGCAGCTACGACGCAGGAGCAACTAATGAAAAACTGTTTTTT,CASSYDAGATNEKLFF
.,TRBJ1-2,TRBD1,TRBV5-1,TGCGCCAGCAGCGAAAGTCTTGGACAGGGGTATGGCTACACCTTC,CASSESLGQGYGYTF
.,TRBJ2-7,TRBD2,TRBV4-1,TGCGCCAGCAGCCGATCGTGGGCGGGAGACGAGCAGTACTTC,CASSRSWAGDEQYF
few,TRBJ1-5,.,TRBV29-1,TGCAGCGTTGAGGGGGATGAAGATCAGCCCCAGCATTTT,CSVEGDEDQPQHF
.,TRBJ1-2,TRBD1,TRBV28,TGTGCCAGCAGTTTACAGGGGGCGATCGGCTACACCTTC,CASSLQGAIGYTF
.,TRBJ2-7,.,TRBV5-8,TGTGCCAGCAGCTTGGATTCGCTAGGGCCTGCGACGGGCGAGCAGTACTTC,CASSLDSLGPATGEQYF
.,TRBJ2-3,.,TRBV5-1,TGCGCCAGCAGCGCCCCTGGTGGGGTGAGCACAGATACGCAGTATTTT,CASSAPGGVSTDTQYF
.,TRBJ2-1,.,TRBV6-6,TGTGCCAGCAGTTACTCGACATACAATGAGCAGTTCTTC,CASSYSTYNEQFF
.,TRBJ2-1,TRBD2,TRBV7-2,TGTGCCAGCAGCACAAGCGGGAGGCCCGGGGGTGAGCAGTTCTTC,CASSTSGRPGGEQFF
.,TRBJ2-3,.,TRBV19,TGTGCCAGTAGAGGCGGGCGGGACCTTAGCACAGATACGCAGTATTTT,CASRGGRDLSTDTQYF
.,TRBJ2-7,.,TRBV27,TGTGCCAGCAGTGCCTGGGGGGAGAAAACCTACGAGCAGTACTTC,CASSAWGEKTYEQYF
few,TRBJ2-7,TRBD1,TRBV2,TGTGCCAGCAGCGCGGACAGGTCCTCCTACGAGCAGTACTTC,CASSADRSSYEQYF
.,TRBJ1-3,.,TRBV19,TGTGCCAGTAGTCAGGGTCCTTCTGGAAACACCATATATTTT,CASSQGPSGNTIYF
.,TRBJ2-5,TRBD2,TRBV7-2,TGTGCCAGCAGCCGGGGACTAGCGGGAGAGACCCAGTACTTC,CASSRGLAGETQYF
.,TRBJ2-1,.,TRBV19,TGTGCCAGTAGTGCCCGGCATAGCTCCTACAATGAGCAGTTCTTC,CASSARHSSYNEQFF
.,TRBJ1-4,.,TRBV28,TGTGCCAGCAGCACGGACATTTCAACTAATGAAAAACTGTTTTTT,CASSTDISTNEKLFF
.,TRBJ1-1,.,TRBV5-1,TGCGCCAGCAGCCCAAAACCAGGGGACACTGAAGCTTTCTTT,CASSPKPGDTEAFF
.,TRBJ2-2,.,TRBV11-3,TGTGCCAGCAGCTCCGGACGGACAAGACTGAACACCGGGGAGCTGTTTTTT,CASSSGRTRLNTGELFF
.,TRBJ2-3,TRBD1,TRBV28,TGTGCCAGCAGTATTCTAACAGGGGGCGCAGATACGCAGTATTTT,CASSILTGGADTQYF
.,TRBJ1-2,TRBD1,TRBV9,TGTGCCAGCAGCGCCCGGGGACAGGGCTATGGCTACACCTTC,CASSARGQGYGYTF
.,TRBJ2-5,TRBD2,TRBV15,TGTGCCACCAGCCGCACCCGCCTCGGGACTACCCAAGAGACCCAGTACTTC,CATSRTRLGTTQETQYF
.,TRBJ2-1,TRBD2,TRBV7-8,TGTGCCAGCAGCTTTAATCTACGGGAGGAGGAGTTCTTC,CASSFNLREEEFF
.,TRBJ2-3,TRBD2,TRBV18,TGTGCCAGCTCACCACCAGGAAGCGGGAGAATTTCAGATACGCAGTATTTT,CASSPPGSGRISDTQYF
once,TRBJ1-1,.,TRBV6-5,TGTGCCAGCAGTTACCAGTCGATGAACACTGAAGCTTTCTTT,CASSYQSMNTEAFF
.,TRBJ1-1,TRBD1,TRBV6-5,TGTGCCAGCAGTTACGGGACAGGGTTCTCTGAAGCTTTCTTT,CASSYGTGFSEAFF
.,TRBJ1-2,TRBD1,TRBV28,TGTGCCAGCAGTTTGGGACAGAACTATGGCTACACCTTC,CASSLGQNYGYTF